The 14 T cell receptor beta chains given below trace back to one sample, sequenced in a study of blood T cell repertoires in COVID-19. Libraries were prepared by immunoSEQ multiplex PCR; TCRdb keeps only in-frame clonotypes and omits some of them. Here the sample spans approximately 220,000 clones, around 84% being singletons. The sample comprised PBMCs or T cells enriched from blood (not recorded which). These receptors all stem from a middle-aged woman who had recovered from COVID-19.

J is TRBJ1-1 and V is TRBV11-2, with D possibly being TRBD1 (5 bases). V dropped 2 bases and J dropped 8 bases, with 12 bases sitting between them. There are 13 residues in the CDR3. Germline CDR1 and CDR2: SGHAT and FQNNGV. CDR3 in amino acids: CASSLFRDLEAFF. The DNA for the CDR3 is TGTGCCAGCAGCTTATTCAGGGACTTAGAAGCTTTCTTT.

This clone was counted between two and nine times. This chain uses TRBV5-1 with TRBJ2-1; 12 bases agree with TRBD2. V was pared by 0 bases and J by 4 bases, with 2 bases of the junction left unmatched. CDR1 and CDR2 from the germline V gene are SGHRS and YFSETQ. This CDR3 has 16 amino acids. DNA for the CDR3: TGCGCCAGCAGCTTGGGACTAGCGGGAGCTTACAATGAGCAGTTCTTC. Encoded protein: CASSLGLAGAYNEQFF.

Only one count was recorded for this clone. The chain joins TRBV7-8 to TRBJ2-5; a possible D gene is TRBD1 (6 bases). Germline lookup yields CDR1 SGHVS and CDR2 FQNEAQ. The CDR3 loop spans 13 amino acids. The V end lost 8 bases, the J end lost 4 bases, and 14 bases lay between the germline ends. CDR3 loop: CASAYRVPETQYF. In nucleotides, the CDR3 is TGTGCCAGCGCCTACAGGGTCCCAGAGACCCAGTACTTC.

The rearrangement uses TRBV14 and TRBJ2-7; 13 bases align to TRBD2. Trimming removed 5 bases from V and 3 bases from J; junction bases left unmatched: 13. The CDR3 is 18 amino acids. Germline CDR1 SGHDN, CDR2 FVKESK. The CDR3: CASSELAPRTSGSYEQYF. The DNA of the CDR3 is TGTGCCAGCAGCGAATTAGCTCCTCGGACTAGCGGGAGCTACGAGCAGTACTTC.

The V and J genes are TRBV5-6 and TRBJ2-2; D is unresolved. The germline V gene has CDR1 SGHDT and CDR2 YYEEEE. V shed 2 bases and J shed 2 bases, with 7 bases lying between them. This CDR3 region has 14 residues. The CDR3: CASSFDTNTGELFF. The CDR3 nucleotides are TGTGCCAGCAGCTTTGACACAAACACCGGGGAGCTGTTTTTT. The full variable domain, with the rest looked up from reference TRBV5-6 and TRBJ2-2, is DAGVTQSPTHLIKTRGQQVTLRCSPKSGHDTVSWYQQALGQGPQFIFQYYEEEERQRGNFPDRFSGHQFPNYSSELNVNALLLGDSALYLCASSFDTNTGELFFGEGSRLTVL.

The chain recombines TRBV15 with TRBJ2-5; 9 bases fit TRBD2. The CDR3 has 16 amino acids. In germline, CDR1 is LNHNV, CDR2 YYDKDF (reference sequence). J lost 4 bases, V lost 5 bases, and 11 bases had no gene match. In DNA, the CDR3 is TGTGCCACCAGCTCGCTTATCGCGGGAGGGGTAGAGACCCAGTACTTC. As protein: CATSSLIAGGVETQYF.

The V and J genes are TRBV4-1 and TRBJ2-2; TRBD2 matches 11 bases. CDR1 MGHRA and CDR2 YSYEKL come from the germline V gene. The V gene end was trimmed by 4 bases and the J gene end by 5 bases; junction bases not matched to a gene: 9. This CDR3 comprises 17 residues. CDR3 loop: CASSPGLAGFGTGELFF. The CDR3 DNA follows: TGCGCCAGCAGCCCCGGACTAGCGGGTTTCGGAACCGGGGAGCTGTTTTTT.

This sequence joins TRBV6-5 and TRBJ1-1, with 8 bases that match TRBD1. Germline V lookup: CDR1 MNHEY, CDR2 SVGAGI. V shed 11 bases and J 0 bases; nucleotides not matched to a gene: 11. CDR3 size: 15 residues. The CDR3 sequence is CAVHPGGPMNTEAFF. CDR3 nucleotide sequence: TGTGCCGTCCATCCAGGGGGCCCTATGAACACTGAAGCTTTCTTT.

The V gene is TRBV6-5, the J gene TRBJ2-3; D uncertain. Germline V lookup: CDR1 MNHEY, CDR2 SVGAGI. This CDR3 region has 14 residues. The V gene lost 2 bases and the J gene lost 4 bases, with 10 bases spanning the gap. The chain's CDR3 is CASSYAQDSDTQYF. The DNA of the CDR3 is TGTGCCAGCAGTTACGCGCAGGATTCAGATACGCAGTATTTT.

The chain combines TRBV7-6 with TRBJ1-2; no firm D call. CDR1 and CDR2 from the germline V gene are SGHVS and FNYEAQ. Trimming removed 5 bases from V and 8 bases from J, with 18 bases in between. CDR3 length equals 14 residues. Here the CDR3 reads CASSPSRGTRGYTF. The CDR3 DNA reads TGTGCCAGCAGCCCCTCCCGGGGAACTAGGGGCTACACCTTC.

This clone showed up just once. V and J are TRBV28 and TRBJ1-2, with 10 positions matching TRBD1. Losses at the gene ends were 5 bases for V and 3 bases for J; bases not matched to a gene: 6. Germline lookup yields CDR1 MDHEN and CDR2 SYDVKM. The CDR3 covers 15 residues. The DNA of the CDR3 is TGTGCCAGCAGTATACCGGGACAGGGGTACTATGGCTACACCTTC. Its protein is CASSIPGQGYYGYTF.

The chain has TRBV5-1 and TRBJ2-3; 9 bases align to TRBD2. Germline V gene sequence: CDR1 SGHRS, CDR2 YFSETQ. CDR3 size: 15 residues. The V gene end was trimmed by 4 bases and the J gene end by 3 bases; junction bases not matched to a gene: 6. CDR3 coding DNA: TGCGCCAGCAGCCCGCCTAGCGGGATTACAGATACGCAGTATTTT. Amino acids: CASSPPSGITDTQYF.

J is TRBJ2-7 and V is TRBV4-1; the D gene is possibly TRBD1 (6 bases). V was clipped by 0 bases and J by 6 bases, with 12 bases between them. This CDR3 comprises 14 residues. CDR1 and CDR2 from the germline V gene are MGHRA and YSYEKL. CDR3 sequence reads: CASSQEGQRGEQYF. Written as DNA, the CDR3 is TGCGCCAGCAGCCAAGAAGGACAGAGGGGCGAGCAGTACTTC.

The genes are TRBV5-1 and TRBJ2-1; TRBD2 agrees at 8 bases. The CDR3 runs to 14 residues. From germline, CDR1 is SGHRS and CDR2 YFSETQ. After removal of 5 bases from V and 6 bases from J, the junction contained 7 bases not matched to a gene. In DNA form, the CDR3 reads TGCGCCAGCAGTCGATCCGGGACTAGCAATGAGCAGTTCTTC. Protein: CASSRSGTSNEQFF.